Presented here are 18 T cell receptor beta chains from one specimen sequenced in a study of blood T cell repertoires in COVID-19. Produced via immunoSEQ multiplex PCR; TCRdb's table is partial and in-frame only. Among about 260,000 clones listed, around 90% were seen once. Material: PBMCs or T cells enriched from blood (not recorded which). Receptor source: a woman between 35 and 50 years old who had been exposed to COVID-19.

This chain joins TRBV7-2 and TRBJ2-5; a weak D match, TRBD1 (5 bases). From germline, CDR1 is SGHTA and CDR2 FQGNSA. The CDR3 is 14 amino acids. Trimming pared 2 bases from V and 9 bases from J, leaving 16 bases between. CDR3 in DNA: TGTGCCAGCAGCTTAAACCAGGGTGGGTTGGCCCAGTACTTC. This sequence encodes CASSLNQGGLAQYF.

J is TRBJ1-4 and V is TRBV5-5, with D perhaps matching TRBD1 (6 bases). The CDR3 loop spans 18 amino acids. The germline gives CDR1 SGHKS, CDR2 YYEKEE (reference sequence). V shed 0 bases and J shed 0 bases, with 15 bases lying between them. The chain's CDR3 is CASSLAPRGGPTNEKLFF. The CDR3, as DNA: TGTGCCAGCAGCTTGGCTCCCCGGGGGGGCCCAACTAATGAAAAACTGTTTTTT.

The rearrangement uses TRBV19 and TRBJ1-2; TRBD1 agrees at 8 bases. This CDR3 is built from 14 residues. Trimming removed 4 bases from V and 1 base from J; junction bases left unmatched: 2. Germline V gene lookup returns CDR1 LNHDA and CDR2 SQIVND (reference sequence). The CDR3 nucleotides read TGTGCCAGTAGTACGGACAGGGTTAACTATGGCTACACCTTC. Its translation: CASSTDRVNYGYTF.

The rearrangement uses TRBV4-1 and TRBJ1-4, with D tentatively TRBD1 (5 bases). Germline values: CDR1 MGHRA, CDR2 YSYEKL. The V and J ends lost 1 base and 8 bases respectively, with 11 bases between them. This CDR3 contains 14 residues. The CDR3 DNA reads TGCGCCAGCAGCCAAGTGGATGGGGCGGAAAAACTGTTTTTT. Protein: CASSQVDGAEKLFF.

The chain links TRBV7-6 to TRBJ2-3; 11 bases are a match to TRBD2. Germline assignment: CDR1 SGHVS and CDR2 FNYEAQ. There are 16 residues in the CDR3. The V and J ends lost 4 bases and 5 bases, in that order; junction bases with no gene match: 8. The CDR3 protein is CASSSLAGGPRDTQYF. The CDR3 nucleotides read TGTGCCAGCAGCTCTTTAGCGGGGGGGCCGAGAGATACGCAGTATTTT. Filled out from reference TRBV7-6 and TRBJ2-3, the complete variable domain reads GAGVSQSPRYKVTKRGQDVALRCDPISGHVSLYWYRQALGQGPEFLTYFNYEAQQDKSGLPNDRFSAERPEGSISTLTIQRTEQRDSAMYRCASSSLAGGPRDTQYFGPGTRLTVL.

The chain has TRBV4-3 and TRBJ1-6; tentative D call: TRBD1 (5 bases). The germline V gene encodes CDR1 LGHNA and CDR2 YSLEER. V was cut by 4 bases and J by 9 bases, with 10 bases left in between. This CDR3 is 13 amino acids long. The CDR3 nucleotides read TGCGCCAGCAGCCGAGAAAGGGGTTCACCCCTCCACTTT. The encoded protein is CASSRERGSPLHF.

The V gene is TRBV13, the J gene TRBJ2-7; D unresolved. V was clipped by 7 bases and J by 5 bases, with 18 bases between them. Germline-derived CDR1 and CDR2 are PRHDT and FYEKMQ (reference sequence). The CDR3 consists of 14 residues. The CDR3 coding sequence is TGTGCCAGCAACGTAGGGCGGATGGTTGACGAGCAGTACTTC. It is translated as CASNVGRMVDEQYF.

The CDR3 is CASSLAGAGGTEAFF. CDR3 coding DNA: TGTGCCAGCAGCTTAGCGGGCGCAGGGGGAACTGAAGCTTTCTTT. The chain carries TRBV7-2 and TRBJ1-1; 7 bases are shared with TRBD1. Germline V gene lookup returns CDR1 SGHTA and CDR2 FQGNSA. The J segment lost 5 bases and the V segment lost 0 bases, leaving 6 bases of the junction unmatched. This CDR3 has 15 residues.

V is TRBV5-6 and J is TRBJ2-3, with 7 bases lining up with TRBD2. The junction had 6 bases not matched to a gene; V was cut back by 2 bases and J by 0 bases. Germline CDR1 SGHDT, CDR2 YYEEEE. The CDR3 covers 16 residues. The CDR3 loop reads CASSFTSESSTDTQYF. CDR3 nucleotides: TGTGCCAGCAGCTTTACTAGCGAATCTAGCACAGATACGCAGTATTTT.

J is TRBJ1-5 and V is TRBV19; D is uncertain. The ends were cut back, 5 bases at V and 10 bases at J, with 18 bases in the middle. This CDR3 is built from 14 residues. Germline CDR1 is LNHDA and CDR2 is SQIVND (reference sequence). In nucleotides, the CDR3 is TGTGCCAGTAGTTATTACCCCGGCGGTCATCCCCAGCATTTT. Residues: CASSYYPGGHPQHF.

The rearrangement joins TRBV20-1 to TRBJ1-2; D is possibly TRBD1 (5 bases). The germline V gene has CDR1 DFQATT and CDR2 SNEGSKA (reference sequence). Deletions cut 3 bases from V and 5 bases from J, with 25 bases between. The CDR3 sequence is 17 residues long. DNA for the CDR3: TGCAGTGCTAGTAATCCTGGGGCGGGGGTGTCACTTTATGGCTACACCTTC. Translation gives CSASNPGAGVSLYGYTF.

The chain employs TRBV19 and TRBJ1-5, with D perhaps matching TRBD1 (6 bases). The germline V gene has CDR1 LNHDA and CDR2 SQIVND (reference sequence). CDR3 length: 14 residues. Deletions cut 4 bases from V and 7 bases from J, with 14 bases between. The CDR3 coding sequence is TGTGCCAGTAGTACCCTGGACAGCGTCCAGCCCCAGCATTTT. This translates into CASSTLDSVQPQHF.

The chain has TRBV5-1 and TRBJ2-7; 7 bases are a match to TRBD1. CDR1 is SGHRS and CDR2 is YFSETQ in the germline V gene. The CDR3 loop spans 13 amino acids. With V trimmed by 7 bases and J by 5 bases, 9 bases remained unmatched. The CDR3 spells CASGKTGSHEQYF. DNA for the CDR3: TGCGCCAGCGGGAAGACAGGGTCCCACGAGCAGTACTTC.

The J gene is TRBJ1-5, the V gene TRBV19; D remains unclear. V was shortened by 4 bases and J by 3 bases, with 10 bases between the two germline ends. Germline CDR1 LNHDA, CDR2 SQIVND (reference sequence). The CDR3 spans 14 residues. This chain's CDR3 is CASSKLQVNQPQHF. CDR3 coding DNA: TGTGCCAGTAGTAAGTTGCAGGTCAATCAGCCCCAGCATTTT.

This clone has a handful of counts. The rearrangement joins TRBV6-5 to TRBJ2-3, with 11 bases aligning to TRBD2. CDR3 length equals 15 residues. CDR1 is MNHEY and CDR2 is SVGAGI in the germline V gene. The V gene end was trimmed by 6 bases and the J gene end by 3 bases; junction bases not matched to a gene: 5. This chain's CDR3 is CASSISGGATDTQYF. DNA of the CDR3: TGTGCCAGCAGCATTAGCGGGGGGGCGACAGATACGCAGTATTTT.

The J gene is TRBJ1-2, the V gene TRBV9; D gene ambiguous. Trimming removed 4 bases at V and 6 bases at J, with 13 bases between. This CDR3 comprises 13 residues. Germline CDR1 SGDLS, CDR2 YYNGEE. This CDR3 reads CASSRLGSHGYTF. CDR3 DNA sequence: TGTGCCAGCAGCCGGCTGGGGAGCCATGGCTACACCTTC. Drawing the rest from reference TRBV9 and TRBJ1-2, the complete variable domain is DSGVTQTPKHLITATGQRVTLRCSPRSGDLSVYWYQQSLDQGLQFLIQYYNGEERAKGNILERFSAQQFPDLHSELNLSSLELGDSALYFCASSRLGSHGYTFGSGTRLTVV.

The rearrangement joins TRBV5-4 to TRBJ2-3, with TRBD1 matching over 9 bases. V lost 4 bases and J lost 9; bases outside the gene matches: 15. Germline lookup yields CDR1 SGHNT and CDR2 YYREEE (reference sequence). This CDR3 has 16 residues. The CDR3 DNA is TGTGCCAGCAGCCCCCCCGGGACAGGGTCGAAGGGGACGCAGTATTTT. Translated, it gives CASSPPGTGSKGTQYF. Filled out from reference TRBV5-4 and TRBJ2-3, the complete variable domain reads ETGVTQSPTHLIKTRGQQVTLRCSSQSGHNTVSWYQQALGQGPQFIFQYYREEENGRGNFPPRFSGLQFPNYSSELNVNALELDDSALYLCASSPPGTGSKGTQYFGPGTRLTVL.

The CDR3 DNA is TGTGCCAGCAGCTTAGCGGGACAGGGGGCGCCGAAAAATACGCAGTATTTT. Its translation is CASSLAGQGAPKNTQYF. The chain couples TRBV7-2 to TRBJ2-3, with TRBD1 matching over 12 bases. Per germline, CDR1 SGHTA and CDR2 FQGNSA. J gave up 7 bases and V 0 bases, and 8 bases lay outside the gene matches. The CDR3 covers 17 residues.